Below are 3 T cell receptor beta chains sequenced from a single sample in a study of OX40 agonist ivuxolimab in advanced cancers. Libraries were prepared by immunoSEQ multiplex PCR; TCRdb keeps only in-frame clonotypes and omits some of them. The table shows some 43,000 clones, with just under 90% occurring only once. Sequenced material: CD4+ or CD8+ T cells sorted from blood, taken in a trial of the OX40 agonist ivuxolimab. The receptors were sampled from an adult with an advanced solid tumor such as melanoma, head and neck, liver or kidney cancer.

V gene TRBV30 combines with J gene TRBJ2-7; D is possibly TRBD1 (5 bases). CDR3 length equals 13 residues. V was shortened by 3 bases and J by 7 bases, with 16 bases between the two germline ends. Per germline, CDR1 GTSNPN and CDR2 SVGIG (reference sequence). The CDR3 is CAWRLQAEREQYF. The CDR3, as DNA: TGTGCCTGGAGGTTACAGGCCGAGAGGGAGCAGTACTTC.

This clone was detected once. The chain has TRBV27 and TRBJ2-3; no clear D gene. CDR1 is MNHEY, CDR2 SMNVEV, per germline (reference sequence). This CDR3 comprises 16 residues. Trimming took 0 bases from V and 0 from J, leaving 10 bases between them. As DNA, the CDR3 is TGTGCCAGCAGTTTATCCAGTCTCCCAAGCACAGATACGCAGTATTTT. This translates into CASSLSSLPSTDTQYF.

V usage is TRBV4-1 and J usage is TRBJ2-7; TRBD1 aligns across 8 bases. This CDR3 is built from 14 residues. The V gene end was trimmed by 1 base and the J gene end by 5 bases; junction bases not matched to a gene: 4. Germline V gene sequence: CDR1 MGHRA, CDR2 YSYEKL. The CDR3 loop is CASSQGTGSHEQYF. CDR3 DNA sequence: TGCGCCAGCAGCCAAGGGACAGGGTCCCACGAGCAGTACTTC.